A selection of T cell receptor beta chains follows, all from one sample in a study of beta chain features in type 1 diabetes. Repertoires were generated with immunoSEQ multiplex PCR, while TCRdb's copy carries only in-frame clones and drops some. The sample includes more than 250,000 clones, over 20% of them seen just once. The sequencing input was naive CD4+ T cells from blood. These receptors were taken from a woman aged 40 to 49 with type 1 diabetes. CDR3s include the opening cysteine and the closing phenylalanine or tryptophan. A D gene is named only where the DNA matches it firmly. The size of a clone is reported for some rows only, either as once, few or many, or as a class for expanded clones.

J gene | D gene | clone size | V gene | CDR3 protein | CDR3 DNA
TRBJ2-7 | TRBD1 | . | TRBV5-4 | CASSPGTARTEEQYF | TGTGCCAGCAGCCCCGGGACAGCCCGGACGGAAGAGCAGTACTTC
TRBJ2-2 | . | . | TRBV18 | CASSPQESGTGELFF | TGTGCCAGCTCACCACAGGAGTCCGGCACCGGGGAGCTGTTTTTT
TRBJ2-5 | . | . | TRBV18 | CASSPVSREETQYF | TGTGCCAGCTCACCGGTTAGCCGCGAAGAGACCCAGTACTTC
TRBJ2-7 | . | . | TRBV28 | CASSLGVEQYF | TGTGCCAGCAGCCTAGGGGTAGAGCAGTACTTC
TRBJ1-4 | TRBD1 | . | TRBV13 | CASSLVKGQGRIGEKLFF | TGTGCCAGCAGCTTAGTGAAGGGACAGGGGAGAATAGGTGAAAAACTGTTTTTT
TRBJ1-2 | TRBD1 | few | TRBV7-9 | CASRPRDRTNYGYTF | TGTGCCAGCAGACCCCGGGACAGGACAAACTATGGCTACACCTTC
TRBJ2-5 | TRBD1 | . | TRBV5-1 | CASSTRQGGKETQYF | TGCGCCAGCAGCACGAGACAGGGTGGAAAAGAGACCCAGTACTTC
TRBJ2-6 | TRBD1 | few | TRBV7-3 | CASSEGQQGPPGANVLTF | TGTGCCAGCAGCGAGGGACAGCAGGGCCCCCCCGGGGCCAACGTCCTGACTTTC
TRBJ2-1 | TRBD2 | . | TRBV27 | CASGRGGGRSYNEQFF | TGTGCCAGCGGTAGGGGGGGCGGGAGGAGCTACAATGAGCAGTTCTTC
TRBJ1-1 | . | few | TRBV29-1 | CSATGSADTEAFF | TGCAGTGCTACAGGATCGGCGGACACTGAAGCTTTCTTT
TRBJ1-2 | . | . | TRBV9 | CASSVADNYGYTF | TGTGCCAGCAGCGTAGCAGATAACTATGGCTACACCTTC
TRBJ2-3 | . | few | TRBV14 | CASSQLRQDTQYF | TGTGCCAGCAGCCAACTGAGGCAGGATACGCAGTATTTT
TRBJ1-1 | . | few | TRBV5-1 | CASSLDRTEAFF | TGCGCCAGCAGCTTGGATCGGACTGAAGCTTTCTTT
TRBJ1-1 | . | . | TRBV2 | CASSAFGEAFF | TGTGCCAGCAGTGCATTCGGTGAAGCTTTCTTT
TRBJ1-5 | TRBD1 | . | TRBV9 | CASSRGQVREQPQHF | TGTGCCAGCAGCCGGGGACAGGTCAGGGAACAGCCCCAGCATTTT
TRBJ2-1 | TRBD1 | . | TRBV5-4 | CASSTQGAPSYNEQFF | TGTGCCAGCAGCACGCAGGGGGCCCCTTCCTACAATGAGCAGTTCTTC
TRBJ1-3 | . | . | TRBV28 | CASSLSPGNTIYF | TGTGCCAGCAGTCTTTCCCCTGGAAACACCATATATTTT
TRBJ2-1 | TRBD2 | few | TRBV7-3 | CASSLDGASGREQFF | TGTGCCAGCAGCTTAGACGGGGCCAGCGGGAGGGAGCAGTTCTTC
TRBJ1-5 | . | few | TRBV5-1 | CASSLAGGNQPQHF | TGCGCCAGCAGCTTGGCGGGGGGCAATCAGCCCCAGCATTTT
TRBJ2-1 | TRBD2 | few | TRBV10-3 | CAISEVAGADEQFF | TGTGCCATCAGTGAGGTAGCGGGAGCTGATGAGCAGTTCTTC
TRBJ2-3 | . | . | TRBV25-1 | CASSLIGRVGYTQYF | TGTGCCAGCAGCCTCATCGGTCGGGTGGGTTATACGCAGTATTTT
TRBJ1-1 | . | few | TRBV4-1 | CASSDGEAFF | TGCGCCAGCAGCGACGGGGAAGCTTTCTTT
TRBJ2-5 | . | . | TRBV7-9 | CASSLGTPSETQYF | TGTGCCAGCAGCTTGGGGACACCCAGTGAGACCCAGTACTTC
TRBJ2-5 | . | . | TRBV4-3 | CASSQVAGEKETQYF | TGCGCCAGCAGCCAAGTAGCAGGGGAAAAGGAGACCCAGTACTTC
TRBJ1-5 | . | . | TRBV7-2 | CASSLADQPQHF | TGTGCCAGCAGCTTAGCCGATCAGCCCCAGCATTTT
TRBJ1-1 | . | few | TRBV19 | CASAKEATVAFF | TGTGCCAGTGCGAAGGAAGCGACAGTAGCTTTCTTT
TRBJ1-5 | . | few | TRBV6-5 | CASSYSIAGSAPQHF | TGTGCCAGCAGTTACTCGATCGCAGGTTCTGCGCCCCAGCATTTT
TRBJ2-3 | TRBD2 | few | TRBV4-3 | CASSHLAGVGDTQYF | TGCGCCAGCAGCCACCTAGCGGGGGTTGGGGATACGCAGTATTTT
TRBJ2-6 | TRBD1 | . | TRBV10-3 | CAISERRGLGANVLTF | TGTGCCATCAGTGAGCGCAGGGGGCTAGGGGCCAACGTCCTGACTTTC
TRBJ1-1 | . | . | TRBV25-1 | CASSEYPHFEAFF | TGTGCCAGCAGTGAATACCCCCACTTTGAAGCTTTCTTT